These 9 T cell receptor beta chains were all obtained from the same sample, sequenced in a study of T cell responses to AZD1222 COVID-19 vaccine. Clones were read by immunoSEQ multiplex PCR, and TCRdb kept only the in-frame ones, dropping some. The repertoire includes about 130,000 clones, roughly 93% of them detected once, and 3.1% sits in the top ten. Here the sequenced sample was peripheral blood, taken on day 0 of AZD1222 vaccination. The source is an adult in good health.

The rearrangement uses TRBV4-3 and TRBJ2-7; D may be TRBD1 (6 bases). Germline-derived CDR1 and CDR2 are LGHNA and YSLEER. Between the trimmed V and J ends, which lost 0 bases and 6 bases, there was a span of 15 bases. The CDR3 is 15 amino acids. CDR3 sequence reads: CASSQDARGLAEQYF. CDR3 in DNA: TGCGCCAGCAGCCAAGATGCCAGGGGTCTTGCCGAGCAGTACTTC.

The rearrangement joins TRBV6-5 to TRBJ1-5; TRBD1 agrees at 10 bases. The CDR3 spans 15 residues. Germline CDR1 reads MNHEY; CDR2 reads SVGAGI. With V trimmed by 6 bases and J by 7 bases, 9 bases remained unmatched. The DNA of the CDR3 is TGTGCCAGCAGCAACCGGGACAGGGGTTGGCAGCCCCAGCATTTT. Encoded protein: CASSNRDRGWQPQHF.

This sequence joins TRBV7-2 and TRBJ2-5; D may be TRBD1 or TRBD2 (5 bases each). Trimming removed 5 bases from V and 5 bases from J, with 18 bases in between. The CDR3 length is 15 residues. Germline CDR1 SGHTA, CDR2 FQGNSA. The CDR3 reads CASSLTWGSRETQYF. In DNA form, the CDR3 reads TGTGCCAGCAGCCTGACCTGGGGGAGCAGGGAGACCCAGTACTTC.

The gene calls are TRBV28 and TRBJ2-7; 12 positions match TRBD2. The germline CDR1 and CDR2 sequences are MDHEN and SYDVKM. After removal of 5 bases from V and 5 bases from J, the junction contained 4 bases not matched to a gene. The length of the CDR3 is 14 residues. For the CDR3, the DNA is TGTGCCAGCAGTCTGACTAGCGGGAGACACGAGCAGTACTTC. As protein: CASSLTSGRHEQYF.

This chain connects TRBV27 to TRBJ2-4; D is unresolved. Germline CDR1 MNHEY, CDR2 SMNVEV (reference sequence). The CDR3 is made up of 13 amino acids. V was shortened by 5 bases and J by 2 bases, with 7 bases between the two germline ends. Here the CDR3 DNA reads TGTGCCAGCAGTCGCAACACCAAAAACATTCAGTACTTC. This sequence encodes CASSRNTKNIQYF.

The chain joins TRBV10-3 to TRBJ2-7; TRBD2 matches at 9 bases. The CDR3 covers 14 residues. Losses at the gene ends were 7 bases for V and 3 bases for J; bases not matched to a gene: 7. Germline values: CDR1 ENHRY, CDR2 SYGVKD. This CDR3 reads CAIKTTSGGYEQYF. CDR3 DNA: TGTGCCATCAAGACGACTAGCGGAGGCTACGAGCAGTACTTC.

This chain connects TRBV20-1 to TRBJ1-2; the D is unclear. The V and J ends lost 4 bases and 12 bases respectively, with 15 bases between them. Germline V gene data show CDR1 as DFQATT and CDR2 as SNEGSKA (reference sequence). The CDR3 covers 11 residues. CDR3 DNA: TGCAGTGCTATCAAATCGGGAGCTAACACCTTC. Residues: CSAIKSGANTF.

J is TRBJ2-3 and V is TRBV12-3 or TRBV12-4; D is unresolved. The CDR3 consists of 13 residues. Trimming took off 3 bases at V and 6 bases at J, with 10 bases between the two ends. CDR3 amino acids: CASSFAATDTQYF. DNA of the CDR3: TGTGCCAGCAGTTTCGCAGCGACGGATACGCAGTATTTT.

V is TRBV18 and J is TRBJ1-4, with 7 bases fitting TRBD1. The germline gives CDR1 KGHSH, CDR2 LQKENI. The CDR3 totals 14 residues. After removal of 3 bases from V and 12 bases from J, the junction contained 10 bases not matched to a gene. The DNA of the CDR3 is TGTGCCAGCTCACCGGGACAGAGGTCTGAGGAACTGTTTTTT. It is translated as CASSPGQRSEELFF. The full variable domain, with the rest looked up from reference TRBV18 and TRBJ1-4, is NAGVMQNPRHLVRRRGQEARLRCSPMKGHSHVYWYRQLPEEGLKFMVYLQKENIIDESGMPKERFSAEFPKEGPSILRIQQVVRGDSAAYFCASSPGQRSEELFFGSGTQLSVL.